This T cell receptor (beta chain) was sequenced during a study of blood T cells in healthy people across ages. The overall study: Capture via template switching afforded approximately one barcoded beta molecule per two T cells.

V dropped 0 bases and J dropped 5 bases, with 9 bases sitting between them. The germline CDR1 and CDR2 sequences are KGHSH and LQKENI. The CDR3 runs to 14 residues. Study-wide findings and caveats: Donor CMV status was unknown, possibly confounding expanded clonotype changes.

Regarding this clonotype: The antigen is unknown.

Primers used in a second PCR of roughly 7 to 11 cycles were a sample-barcoded 5' primer and a J-beta primer mix. Tags on each cDNA molecule came from a template-switch adaptor with 12 random nucleotides. TCRdb ran MiXCR on the 5' RACE reads and lists one entry per CDR3 protein. The sample consists of 1,300,000 or so distinct CDR3 sequences, roughly 59% of them appearing once. Donation came from healthy Caucasian individuals in Russia who were aged roughly 6 to 95. This TCR came from a man between 18 and 29 years old in good health. This chain connects TRBV18 to TRBJ2-3, with D maybe TRBD2 (5 bases). Sequencing was done on a sample of blood. CDR3 sequence reads: CASSPPMSGDTQYF. CDR3 nucleotides: TGTGCCAGCTCACCACCGATGAGCGGAGATACGCAGTATTTT. Variable domain in full (rest from reference TRBV18 and TRBJ2-3): NAGVMQNPRHLVRRRGQEARLRCSPMKGHSHVYWYRQLPEEGLKFMVYLQKENIIDESGMPKERFSAEFPKEGPSILRIQQVVRGDSAAYFCASSPPMSGDTQYFGPGTRLTVL.